The rows below give T cell receptor beta chains drawn from one sample of a study of cytomegalovirus exposure and HLA in healthy donors. Using immunoSEQ multiplex PCR, the repertoire was profiled, and TCRdb retains in-frame clones only, with some absent. The profile covers roughly 160,000 clones, with about 80% appearing a single time and over 12% taken by the ten largest. The specimen was PBMCs. All receptors derive from a man aged 50 to 59 in good health and CMV-seropositive. Both conserved end residues are trimmed from each CDR3. Each record gives: J gene, V gene, CDR3 protein.

>TRBJ2-1|TRBV6-5
ASSYSAVQVDEQF
>TRBJ2-5|TRBV19
ASTASGGRGETQY
>TRBJ1-5|TRBV28
ASRYGSGTNQPQH
>TRBJ1-4|TRBV6-1
ATARGQTTNEKLF
>TRBJ2-7|TRBV5-6
ASSSTRSYEQY
>TRBJ2-3|TRBV7-2
ASSLRSGGALGTDTQY
>TRBJ1-2|TRBV11-2
ASSRVLGPYGYT
>TRBJ2-2|TRBV6-5
ASRTHRVGNGELF
>TRBJ2-5|TRBV10-3
AIRTGSETQY
>TRBJ2-3|TRBV2
ATQGPYTDTQY
>TRBJ2-5|TRBV18
ASSPDKETQY
>TRBJ1-4|TRBV5-1
ASSLGQSNEKLF
>TRBJ2-7|TRBV6-5
ASSYIPFYEQY
>TRBJ1-5|TRBV27
ASSFGRDQPQH
>TRBJ1-5|TRBV15
ATSRARGPNQPQH
>TRBJ1-2|TRBV28
ASSLLAEGYGYT
>TRBJ2-1|TRBV7-9
ASSLERWTGGVEQF
>TRBJ1-1|TRBV30
AWSYRDRGRAF
>TRBJ2-5|TRBV2
ASSGDQETQY
>TRBJ1-6|TRBV28
ASSPQQGNNSPLH
>TRBJ2-5|TRBV19
ASSTGGRVRETQY
>TRBJ1-2|TRBV27
ASSLNKNYGYT
>TRBJ2-1|TRBV4-2
ASSQRSAGGRDEQF
>TRBJ2-2|TRBV5-4
ASSLVGSGELF
>TRBJ2-5|TRBV6-5
ASSPRDTEETQY
>TRBJ1-2|TRBV7-9
ASSLQGNYGYT
>TRBJ1-5|TRBV6-6
ASSPTGGNSNQPQH
>TRBJ1-5|TRBV18
ASSPPGQANQPQH
>TRBJ2-7|TRBV9
ASSVGVAPYEQY
>TRBJ1-1|TRBV11-2
ASSPLPGQRSTEAF
>TRBJ1-1|TRBV19
ASSSAAATEAF
>TRBJ2-4|TRBV4-2
ASSQASAGNIQY
>TRBJ1-4|TRBV7-2
ASSLVPEPGGKLF
>TRBJ2-7|TRBV7-2
ASSFYARDEQY
>TRBJ1-4|TRBV7-2
ASSLQGTPNEKLF
>TRBJ2-5|TRBV6-7
ASSYSTGTGRETQY
>TRBJ2-3|TRBV25-1
ASIGLAGGADADTQY
>TRBJ1-6|TRBV10-3
AISESNRQGNSPLH
>TRBJ1-6|TRBV18
ASSPRDSNSPLH
>TRBJ2-1|TRBV7-3
ASSLVAVSRSDEQF
>TRBJ2-1|TRBV11-1
ASSFAGGYEQF
>TRBJ2-5|TRBV7-9
ASSLARRGETQY
>TRBJ2-1|TRBV5-1
ASSLVQLNEQF
>TRBJ1-2|TRBV28
ASRNDRGANYGYT
>TRBJ2-5|TRBV27
ASRALGGAGETQY
>TRBJ1-1|TRBV9
ASSVGHTLNTEAF
>TRBJ2-2|TRBV12-5
ASGLGLKDSTVNTGELF
>TRBJ2-3|TRBV11-2
ASSLGQISTDTQY
>TRBJ1-5|TRBV6-1
ASSDPLDQPQH
>TRBJ2-5|TRBV28
ASSPMGLYQETQY
>TRBJ1-5|TRBV4-1
ASSHTEGPNQPQH
>TRBJ1-4|TRBV11-2
ASSLVRQGNEKLF
>TRBJ1-6|TRBV7-3
ASSLSRGDGSPLH
>TRBJ1-4|TRBV5-6
ASRVQGSGREKLF
>TRBJ2-3|TRBV5-6
ASSLGTLQRDTQY